Detailed here is one TCR beta chain. The record originates from a study of blood T cell repertoires in COVID-19. Study-level background: Sample material is recorded as cDNA or gDNA derived from T cells, B-cell-depleted T cells, or PBMCs.

Data came from immunoSEQ multiplex PCR; TCRdb stores just in-frame clones and leaves some out. The repertoire holds approximately 10,000 clones, with around 82% as singletons. The sequencing sample was made of peripheral blood. This receptor was taken from a human donor in a cohort sampled during active COVID-19.

In DNA form, the CDR3 reads TGTGCCAGCAGCGCAAGCGGGGGGGAATTCGGGGAGCTGTTTTTT. Its protein product is CASSASGGEFGELFF. The rearrangement uses TRBV2 and TRBJ2-2, with 10 bases matching TRBD2. The CDR3 runs to 15 residues. V lost 6 bases and J lost 7; bases outside the gene matches: 8. CDR1 is SNHLY and CDR2 is FYNNEI in the germline V gene.